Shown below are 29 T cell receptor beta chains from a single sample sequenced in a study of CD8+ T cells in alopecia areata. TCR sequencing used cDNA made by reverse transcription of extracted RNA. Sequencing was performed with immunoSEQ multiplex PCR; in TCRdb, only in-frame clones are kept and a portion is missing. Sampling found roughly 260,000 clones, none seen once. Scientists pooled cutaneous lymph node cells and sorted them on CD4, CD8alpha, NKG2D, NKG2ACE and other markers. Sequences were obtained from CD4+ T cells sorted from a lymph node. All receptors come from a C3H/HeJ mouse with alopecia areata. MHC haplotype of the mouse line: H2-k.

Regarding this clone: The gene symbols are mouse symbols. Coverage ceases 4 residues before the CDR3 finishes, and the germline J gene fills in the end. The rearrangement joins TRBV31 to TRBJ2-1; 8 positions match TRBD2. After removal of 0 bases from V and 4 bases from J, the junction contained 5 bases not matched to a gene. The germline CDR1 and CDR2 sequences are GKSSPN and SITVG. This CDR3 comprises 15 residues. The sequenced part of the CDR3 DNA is TGTGCCTGGAGTCTAGATGGGGGGGTTTATGCT. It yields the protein CAWSLDGGVYA. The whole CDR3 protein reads CAWSLDGGVYAEQFF.

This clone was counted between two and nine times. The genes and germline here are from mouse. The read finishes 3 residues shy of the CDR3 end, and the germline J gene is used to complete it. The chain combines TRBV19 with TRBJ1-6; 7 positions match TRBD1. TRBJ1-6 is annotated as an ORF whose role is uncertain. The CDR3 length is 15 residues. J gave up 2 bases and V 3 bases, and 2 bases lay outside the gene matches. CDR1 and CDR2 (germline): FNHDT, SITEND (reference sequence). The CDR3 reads CASSTTGTYNSPLYF. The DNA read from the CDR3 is TGTGCCAGCAGTACGACAGGGACCTATAATTCGCCC.

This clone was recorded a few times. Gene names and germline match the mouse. CDR3 residues: CASSIWGQGYAEQFF. Partial CDR3 DNA: TGTGCCAGCAGTATTTGGGGACAGGGCTATGCT. J is TRBJ2-1 and V is TRBV19; 9 bases fit TRBD1. The read gets to within 4 residues of the CDR3 end, and the germline J gene fills in the rest. The CDR3 runs to 15 residues. The junction had 3 bases not matched to a gene; V was cut back by 2 bases and J by 3 bases. Germline values: CDR1 FNHDT, CDR2 SITEND (reference sequence).

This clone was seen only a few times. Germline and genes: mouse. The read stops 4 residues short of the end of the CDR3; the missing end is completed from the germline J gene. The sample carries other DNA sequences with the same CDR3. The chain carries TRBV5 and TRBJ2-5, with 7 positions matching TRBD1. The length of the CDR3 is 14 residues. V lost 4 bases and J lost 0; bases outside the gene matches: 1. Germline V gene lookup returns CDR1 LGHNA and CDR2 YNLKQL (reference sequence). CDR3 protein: CASSPQGNQDTQYF. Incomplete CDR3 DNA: TGTGCCAGCAGCCCACAGGGGAACCAAGAC.

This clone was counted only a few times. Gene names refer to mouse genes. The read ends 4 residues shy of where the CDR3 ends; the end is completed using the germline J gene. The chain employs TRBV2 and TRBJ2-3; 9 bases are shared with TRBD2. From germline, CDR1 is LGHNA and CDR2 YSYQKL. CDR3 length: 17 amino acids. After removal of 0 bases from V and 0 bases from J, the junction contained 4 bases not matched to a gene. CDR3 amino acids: CASSQDGGAPSAETLYF. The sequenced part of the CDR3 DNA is TGTGCCAGCAGCCAAGATGGGGGGGCCCCTAGTGCAGAA.

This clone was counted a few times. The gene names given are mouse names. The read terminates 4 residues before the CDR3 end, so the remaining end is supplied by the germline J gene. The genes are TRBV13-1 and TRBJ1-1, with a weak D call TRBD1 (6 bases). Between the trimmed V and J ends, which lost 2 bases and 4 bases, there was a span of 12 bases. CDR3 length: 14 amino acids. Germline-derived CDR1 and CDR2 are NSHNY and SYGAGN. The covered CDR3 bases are TGTGCCAGCAGTGACCCTGGGACAACCACA. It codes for CASSDPGTTT. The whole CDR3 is CASSDPGTTTEVFF.

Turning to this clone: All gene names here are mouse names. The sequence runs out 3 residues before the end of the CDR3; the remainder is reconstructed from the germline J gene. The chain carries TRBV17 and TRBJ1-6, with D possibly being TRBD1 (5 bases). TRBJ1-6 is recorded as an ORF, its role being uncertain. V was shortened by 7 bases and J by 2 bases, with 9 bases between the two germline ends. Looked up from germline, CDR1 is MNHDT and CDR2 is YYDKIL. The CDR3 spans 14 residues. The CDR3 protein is CASTPTAYNSPLYF. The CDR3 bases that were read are TGTGCTAGCACCCCGACAGCCTATAATTCGCCC.

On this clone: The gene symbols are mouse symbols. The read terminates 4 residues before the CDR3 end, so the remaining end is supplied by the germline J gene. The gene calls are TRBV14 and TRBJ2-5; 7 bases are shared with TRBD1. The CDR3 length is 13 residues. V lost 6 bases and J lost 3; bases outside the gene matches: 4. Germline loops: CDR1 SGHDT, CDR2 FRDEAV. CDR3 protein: CASTTGNQDTQYF. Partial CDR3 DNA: TGTGCCAGCACGACAGGGAATCAAGAC.

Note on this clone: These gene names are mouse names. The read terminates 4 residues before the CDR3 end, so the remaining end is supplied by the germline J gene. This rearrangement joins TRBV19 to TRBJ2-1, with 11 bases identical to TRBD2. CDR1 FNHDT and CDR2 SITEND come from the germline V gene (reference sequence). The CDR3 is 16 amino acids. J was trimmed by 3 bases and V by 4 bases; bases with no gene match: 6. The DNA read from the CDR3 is TGTGCCAGCAGTCCTCCGGGACTGGGGGCCTATGCT. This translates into CASSPPGLGAYA. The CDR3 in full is CASSPPGLGAYAEQFF.

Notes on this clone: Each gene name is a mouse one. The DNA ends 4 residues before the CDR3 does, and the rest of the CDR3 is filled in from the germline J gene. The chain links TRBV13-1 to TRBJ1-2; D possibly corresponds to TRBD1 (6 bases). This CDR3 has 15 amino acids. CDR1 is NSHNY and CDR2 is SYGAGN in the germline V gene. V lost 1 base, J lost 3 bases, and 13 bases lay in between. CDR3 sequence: CASSDLAGVDSDYTF. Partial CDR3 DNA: TGTGCCAGCAGTGATTTGGCAGGGGTGGACTCC.

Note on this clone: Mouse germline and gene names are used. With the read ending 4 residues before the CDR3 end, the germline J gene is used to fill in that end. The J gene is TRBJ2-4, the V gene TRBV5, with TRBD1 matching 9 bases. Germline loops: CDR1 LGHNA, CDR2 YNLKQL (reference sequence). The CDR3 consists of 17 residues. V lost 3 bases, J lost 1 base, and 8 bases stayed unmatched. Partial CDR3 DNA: TGTGCCAGCAGCCATCCGGGACAGGGTGATGGTCAAAAC. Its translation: CASSHPGQGDGQN. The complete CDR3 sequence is CASSHPGQGDGQNTLYF.

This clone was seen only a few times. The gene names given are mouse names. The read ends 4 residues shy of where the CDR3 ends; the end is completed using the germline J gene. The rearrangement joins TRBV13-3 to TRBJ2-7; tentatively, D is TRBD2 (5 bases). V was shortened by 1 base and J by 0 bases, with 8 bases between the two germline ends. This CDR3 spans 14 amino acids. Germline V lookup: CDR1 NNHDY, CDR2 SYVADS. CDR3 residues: CASSDLGNSYEQYF. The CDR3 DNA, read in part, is TGTGCCAGCAGTGATTTGGGGAACTCCTAT.

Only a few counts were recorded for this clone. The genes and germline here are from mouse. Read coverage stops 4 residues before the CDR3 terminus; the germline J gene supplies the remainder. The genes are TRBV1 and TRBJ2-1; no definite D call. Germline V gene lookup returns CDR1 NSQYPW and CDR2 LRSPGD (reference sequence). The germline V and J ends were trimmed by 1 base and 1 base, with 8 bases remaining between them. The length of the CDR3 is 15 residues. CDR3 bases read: TGCACCTGCAGTGCAGTGAGACAAAACTATGCT. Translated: CTCSAVRQNYA. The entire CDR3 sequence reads CTCSAVRQNYAEQFF.

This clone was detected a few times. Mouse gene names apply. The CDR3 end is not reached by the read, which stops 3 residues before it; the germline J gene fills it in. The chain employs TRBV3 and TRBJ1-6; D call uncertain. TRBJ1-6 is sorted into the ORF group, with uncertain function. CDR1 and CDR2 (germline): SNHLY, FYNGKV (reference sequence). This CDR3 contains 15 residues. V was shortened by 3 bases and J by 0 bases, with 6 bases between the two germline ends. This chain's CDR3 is CASSLSNSYNSPLYF. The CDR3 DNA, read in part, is TGTGCCAGCAGCTTGTCTAATTCCTATAATTCGCCC.

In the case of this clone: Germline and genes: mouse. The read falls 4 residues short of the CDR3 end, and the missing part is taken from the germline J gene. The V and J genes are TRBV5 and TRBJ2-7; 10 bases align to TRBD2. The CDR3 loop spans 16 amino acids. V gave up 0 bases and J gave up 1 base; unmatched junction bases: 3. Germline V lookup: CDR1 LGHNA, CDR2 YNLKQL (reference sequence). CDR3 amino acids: CASSQEKGLGSYEQYF. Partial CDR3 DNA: TGTGCCAGCAGCCAAGAAAAGGGACTGGGGTCCTAT.

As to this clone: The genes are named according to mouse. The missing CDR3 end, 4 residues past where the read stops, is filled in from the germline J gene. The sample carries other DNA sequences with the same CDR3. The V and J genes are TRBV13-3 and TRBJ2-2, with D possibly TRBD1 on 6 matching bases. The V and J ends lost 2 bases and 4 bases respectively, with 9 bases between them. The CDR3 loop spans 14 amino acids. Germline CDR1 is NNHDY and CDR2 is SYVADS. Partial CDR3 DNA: TGTGCCAGCAGTGACAGGGGTGCCACCGGG. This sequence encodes CASSDRGATG. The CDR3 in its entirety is CASSDRGATGQLYF. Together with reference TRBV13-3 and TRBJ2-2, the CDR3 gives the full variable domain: EAAVTQSPRSKVAVTGGKVTLSCHQTNNHDYMYWYRQDTGHGLRLIHYSYVADSTEKGDIPDGYKASRPSQENFSLILELASLSQTAVYFCASSDRGATGQLYFGEGSKLTVL.

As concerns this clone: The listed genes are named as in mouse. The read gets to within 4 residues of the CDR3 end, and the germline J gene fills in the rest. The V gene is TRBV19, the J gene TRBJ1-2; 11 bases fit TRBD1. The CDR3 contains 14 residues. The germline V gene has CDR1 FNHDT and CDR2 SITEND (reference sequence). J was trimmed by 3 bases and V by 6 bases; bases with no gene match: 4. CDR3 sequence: CASKRTGGHSDYTF. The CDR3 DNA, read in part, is TGTGCCAGCAAGAGGACAGGGGGCCACTCC.

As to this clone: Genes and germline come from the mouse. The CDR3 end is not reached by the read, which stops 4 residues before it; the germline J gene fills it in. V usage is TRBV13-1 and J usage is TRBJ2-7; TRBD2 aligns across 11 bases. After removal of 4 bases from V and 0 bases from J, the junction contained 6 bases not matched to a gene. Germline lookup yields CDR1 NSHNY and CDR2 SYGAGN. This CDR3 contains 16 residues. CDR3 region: CASSLWTGGSSYEQYF. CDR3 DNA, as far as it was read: TGTGCCAGCAGTCTCTGGACTGGGGGGAGCTCCTAT.

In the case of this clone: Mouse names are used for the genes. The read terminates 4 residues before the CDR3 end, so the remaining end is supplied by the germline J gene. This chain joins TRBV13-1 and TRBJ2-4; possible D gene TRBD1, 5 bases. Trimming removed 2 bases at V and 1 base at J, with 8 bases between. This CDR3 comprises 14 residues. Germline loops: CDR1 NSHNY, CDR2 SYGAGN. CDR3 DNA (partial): TGTGCCAGCAGTGACAGGGAGGGTCAAAAC. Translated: CASSDREGQN. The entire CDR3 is CASSDREGQNTLYF.

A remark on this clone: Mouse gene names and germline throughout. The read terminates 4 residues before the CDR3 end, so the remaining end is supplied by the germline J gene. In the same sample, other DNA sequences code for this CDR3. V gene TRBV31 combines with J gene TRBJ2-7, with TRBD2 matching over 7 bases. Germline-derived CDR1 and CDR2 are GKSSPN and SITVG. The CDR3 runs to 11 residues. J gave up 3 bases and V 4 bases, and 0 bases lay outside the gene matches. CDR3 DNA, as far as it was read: TGTGCCTGGACTGGGGGCTAT. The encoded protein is CAWTGGY. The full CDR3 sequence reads CAWTGGYEQYF.

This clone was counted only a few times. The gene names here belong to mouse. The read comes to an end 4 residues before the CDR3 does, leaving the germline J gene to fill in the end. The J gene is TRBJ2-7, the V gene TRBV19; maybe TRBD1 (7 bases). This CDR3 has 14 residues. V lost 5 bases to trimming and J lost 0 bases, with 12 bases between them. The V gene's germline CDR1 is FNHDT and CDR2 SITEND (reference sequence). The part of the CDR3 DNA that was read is TGTGCCAGCAGAAGGGGGCCGCTCTCCTAT. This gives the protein CASRRGPLSY. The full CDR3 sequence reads CASRRGPLSYEQYF.

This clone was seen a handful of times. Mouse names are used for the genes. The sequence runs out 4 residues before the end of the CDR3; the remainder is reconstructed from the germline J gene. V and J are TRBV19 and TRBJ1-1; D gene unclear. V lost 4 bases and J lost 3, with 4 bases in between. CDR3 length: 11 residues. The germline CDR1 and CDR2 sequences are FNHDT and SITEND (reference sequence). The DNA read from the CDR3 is TGTGCCAGCAGTCTCGACACA. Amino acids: CASSLDT. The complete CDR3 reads CASSLDTEVFF.

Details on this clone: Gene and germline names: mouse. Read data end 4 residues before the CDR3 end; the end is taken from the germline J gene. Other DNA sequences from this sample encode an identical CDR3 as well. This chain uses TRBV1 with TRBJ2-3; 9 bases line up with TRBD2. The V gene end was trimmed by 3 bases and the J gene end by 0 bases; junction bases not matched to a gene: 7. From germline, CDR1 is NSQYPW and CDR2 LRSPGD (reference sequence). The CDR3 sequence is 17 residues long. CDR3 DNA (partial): TGCACCTGCAGTGCCCCGGGACTGGGAGCTAGTGCAGAA. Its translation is CTCSAPGLGASAE. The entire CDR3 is CTCSAPGLGASAETLYF.

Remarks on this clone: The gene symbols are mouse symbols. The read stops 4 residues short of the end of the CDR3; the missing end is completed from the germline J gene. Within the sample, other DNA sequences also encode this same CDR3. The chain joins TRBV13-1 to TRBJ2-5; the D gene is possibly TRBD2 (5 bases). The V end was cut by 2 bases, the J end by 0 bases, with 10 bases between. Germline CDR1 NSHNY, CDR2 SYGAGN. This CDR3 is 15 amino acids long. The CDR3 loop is CASSDLGFNQDTQYF. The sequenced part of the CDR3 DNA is TGTGCCAGCAGTGACCTGGGTTTTAACCAAGAC.

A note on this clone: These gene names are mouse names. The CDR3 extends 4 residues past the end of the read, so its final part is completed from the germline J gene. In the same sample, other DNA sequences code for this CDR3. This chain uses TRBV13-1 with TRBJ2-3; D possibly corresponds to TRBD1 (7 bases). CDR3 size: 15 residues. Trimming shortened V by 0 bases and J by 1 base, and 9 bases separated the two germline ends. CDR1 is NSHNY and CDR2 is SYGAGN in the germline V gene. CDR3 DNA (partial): TGTGCCAGCAGTGATGAGGGGGCAGGTGCAGAA. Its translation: CASSDEGAGAE. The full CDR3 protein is CASSDEGAGAETLYF.

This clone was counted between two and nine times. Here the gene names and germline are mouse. The chain's CDR3 is CASSQDPRDEQYF. The part of the CDR3 DNA that was read is TGTGCCAGCAGCCAAGATCCCAGGGAT. V and J are TRBV5 and TRBJ2-7, with D perhaps matching TRBD1 (5 bases). The read falls 4 residues short of the CDR3 end, and the missing part is taken from the germline J gene. This CDR3 spans 13 amino acids. CDR1 and CDR2 from the germline V gene are LGHNA and YNLKQL (reference sequence).

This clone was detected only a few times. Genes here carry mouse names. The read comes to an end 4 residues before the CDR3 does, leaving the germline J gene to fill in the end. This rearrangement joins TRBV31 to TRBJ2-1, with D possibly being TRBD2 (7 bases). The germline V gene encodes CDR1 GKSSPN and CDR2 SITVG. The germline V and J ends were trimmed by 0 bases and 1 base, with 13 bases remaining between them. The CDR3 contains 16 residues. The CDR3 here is CAWSLKGGENYAEQFF. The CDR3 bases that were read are TGTGCCTGGAGTCTAAAGGGGGGGGAAAACTATGCT.

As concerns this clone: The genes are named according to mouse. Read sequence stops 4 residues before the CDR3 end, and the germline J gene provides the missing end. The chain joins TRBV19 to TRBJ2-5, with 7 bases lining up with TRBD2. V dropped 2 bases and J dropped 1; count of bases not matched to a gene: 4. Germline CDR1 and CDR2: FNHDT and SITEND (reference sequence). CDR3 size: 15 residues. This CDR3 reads CASSIYWGHQDTQYF. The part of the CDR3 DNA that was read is TGTGCCAGCAGTATTTACTGGGGTCACCAAGAC.

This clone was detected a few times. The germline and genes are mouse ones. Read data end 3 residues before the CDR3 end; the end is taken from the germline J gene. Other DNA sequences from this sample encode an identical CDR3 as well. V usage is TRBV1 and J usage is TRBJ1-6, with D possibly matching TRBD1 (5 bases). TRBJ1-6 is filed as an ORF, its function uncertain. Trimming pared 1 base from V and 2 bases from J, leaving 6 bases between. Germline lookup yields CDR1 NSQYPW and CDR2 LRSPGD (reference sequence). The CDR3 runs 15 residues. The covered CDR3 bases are TGCACCTGCAGTGCAGGGGGCGCCTATAATTCGCCC. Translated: CTCSAGGAYNSP. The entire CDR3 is CTCSAGGAYNSPLYF.